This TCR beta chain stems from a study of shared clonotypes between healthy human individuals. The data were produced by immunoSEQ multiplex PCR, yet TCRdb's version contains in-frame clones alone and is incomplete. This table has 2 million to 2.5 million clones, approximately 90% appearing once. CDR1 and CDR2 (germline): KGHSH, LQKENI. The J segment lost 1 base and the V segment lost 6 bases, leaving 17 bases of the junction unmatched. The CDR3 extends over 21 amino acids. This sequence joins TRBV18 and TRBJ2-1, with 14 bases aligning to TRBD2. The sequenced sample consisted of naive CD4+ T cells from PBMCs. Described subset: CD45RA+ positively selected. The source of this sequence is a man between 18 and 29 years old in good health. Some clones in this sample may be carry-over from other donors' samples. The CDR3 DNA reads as TGTGCCAGCTCGCGGGGGTTGAGACTAGCGGGAGGGCCGGGGTCCTACAATGAGCAGTTCTTC. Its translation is CASSRGLRLAGGPGSYNEQFF. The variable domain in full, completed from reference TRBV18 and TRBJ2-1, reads NAGVMQNPRHLVRRRGQEARLRCSPMKGHSHVYWYRQLPEEGLKFMVYLQKENIIDESGMPKERFSAEFPKEGPSILRIQQVVRGDSAAYFCASSRGLRLAGGPGSYNEQFFGPGTRLTVL.